This is a list of T cell receptor beta chains from one sample in a study of cytomegalovirus exposure and HLA in healthy donors. Sequencing used immunoSEQ multiplex PCR; TCRdb keeps in-frame clones, though not all of them. The table lists more than 85,000 clones, about 80% of them singletons, with less than 2.5% in the top ten. Sequenced input: PBMCs. These receptors were collected from a man aged 30 to 39 in good health and CMV-seronegative. Each CDR3 is given with its conserved first and last residue. Each record gives: D gene, J gene, V gene, CDR3 protein, CDR3 DNA. The D gene is left open where the match is weak.

d_call: NA
j_call: TRBJ2-2
v_call: TRBV19
cdr3_aa: CATEVEKGGSTNTGELFF
cdr3_nt: TGTGCCACTGAGGTGGAAAAAGGGGGATCTACGAACACCGGGGAGCTGTTTTTT

d_call: NA
j_call: TRBJ2-3
v_call: TRBV27
cdr3_aa: CASSQGGGTDTQYF
cdr3_nt: TGTGCCAGCAGTCAAGGTGGAGGGACAGATACGCAGTATTTT

d_call: TRBD1
j_call: TRBJ2-7
v_call: TRBV19
cdr3_aa: CASSSENRGGSYEQYF
cdr3_nt: TGTGCCAGTAGTAGCGAAAACAGGGGCGGCTCCTACGAGCAGTACTTC

d_call: NA
j_call: TRBJ1-1
v_call: TRBV10-2
cdr3_aa: CASNNLRTEAFF
cdr3_nt: TGCGCCAGCAACAACCTGAGGACTGAAGCTTTCTTT

d_call: TRBD2
j_call: TRBJ2-1
v_call: TRBV4-3
cdr3_aa: CASSLATSDPRKFF
cdr3_nt: TGCGCCAGCAGCCTCGCGACTAGCGACCCACGCAAGTTCTTC

d_call: NA
j_call: TRBJ2-7
v_call: TRBV11-2
cdr3_aa: CASSLESEQYF
cdr3_nt: TGTGCCAGCAGCTTAGAGAGTGAGCAGTACTTC

d_call: TRBD1
j_call: TRBJ1-4
v_call: TRBV11-2
cdr3_aa: CASSLDRVGEKLFF
cdr3_nt: TGTGCCAGCAGCTTGGACAGGGTTGGGGAAAAACTGTTTTTT

d_call: NA
j_call: TRBJ1-2
v_call: TRBV6-6
cdr3_aa: CASSYGGNGYTF
cdr3_nt: TGTGCCAGCAGTTACGGGGGGAACGGCTACACCTTC

d_call: NA
j_call: TRBJ2-1
v_call: TRBV4-2
cdr3_aa: CASSRIEGEQFF
cdr3_nt: TGTGCCAGCAGCCGGATAGAGGGTGAGCAGTTCTTC

d_call: TRBD1
j_call: TRBJ1-2
v_call: TRBV10-3
cdr3_aa: CATVDREEYGYTF
cdr3_nt: TGTGCCACCGTTGACAGGGAGGAATATGGCTACACCTTC

d_call: NA
j_call: TRBJ2-7
v_call: TRBV19
cdr3_aa: CATSEGLLYEQYF
cdr3_nt: TGTGCCACCTCGGAGGGCCTACTCTACGAGCAGTACTTC